The entry that follows covers one T cell receptor beta chain sequence. Clones were read by immunoSEQ multiplex PCR, and TCRdb kept only the in-frame ones, dropping some. This table has around 310,000 clones, approximately 89% appearing once. CDR1 and CDR2 from the germline V gene are SGHTA and FQGNSA. Trimming removed 2 bases at V and 9 bases at J, with 8 bases between. This CDR3 is built from 12 residues. Each recovered donor of Cohort 3 presented with two negative PCRs, clearance, or symptom resolution. These data come from a study of blood T cell repertoires in COVID-19. The sample taken for sequencing was PBMCs or T cells enriched from blood (not recorded which). This chain uses TRBV7-2 with TRBJ2-1; D is unclear. This sequence originates from a woman in her 30s who had recovered from COVID-19. DNA for the CDR3: TGTGCCAGCAGCTTATTTGGCCGTGAGCAGTTCTTC. Translation gives CASSLFGREQFF. Full variable domain (outside the CDR3, taken from reference TRBV7-2 and TRBJ2-1): GAGVSQSPSNKVTEKGKDVELRCDPISGHTALYWYRQSLGQGLEFLIYFQGNSAPDKSGLPSDRFSAERTGGSVSTLTIQRTQQEDSAVYLCASSLFGREQFFGPGTRLTVL.